The rows below give T cell receptor beta chains drawn from one sample of a study of shared clonotypes between healthy human individuals. Using immunoSEQ multiplex PCR, the repertoire was profiled, and TCRdb retains in-frame clones only, with some absent. The table lists about 2.1 million clones, around 95% of them singletons. The sample comprised naive CD8+ T cells from PBMCs. These receptors all come from a man between 18 and 29 years old in good health. Some clones in this sample may be carry-over from other donors' samples. CDR3s include the opening cysteine and the closing phenylalanine or tryptophan. A D gene is named only where the DNA matches it firmly. The size of a clone is reported for some rows only, either as once, few or many, or as a class for expanded clones.

v_call	j_call	clone_size	d_call	cdr3_nt	cdr3_aa
TRBV7-6	TRBJ2-7	NA	TRBD2	TGTGCCAGCAGCTCGCTAGGACTAGCGAATCCCTACGAGCAGTACTTC	CASSSLGLANPYEQYF
TRBV7-3	TRBJ1-2	NA	NA	TGTGCCAGCAGCTCCGAGCTAGTGTATGGCTACACCTTC	CASSSELVYGYTF
TRBV14	TRBJ2-1	NA	NA	TGTGCCAGCAGCCAGGGGTACGGACTAATCTACAATGAGCAGTTCTTC	CASSQGYGLIYNEQFF
TRBV7-9	TRBJ2-7	NA	NA	TGTGCCAGCAGCTTAGCGCCAGGGGCGGAAGACTACGAGCAGTACTTC	CASSLAPGAEDYEQYF
TRBV5-1	TRBJ2-7	NA	TRBD2	TGCGCCAGCAGCTTGGTGACTAGGACTAGCGGGAGGGCCCCAACCTACGAGCAGTACTTC	CASSLVTRTSGRAPTYEQYF
TRBV28	TRBJ2-3	NA	NA	TGTGCCAGCAGTTCGGGGCAGGGGGGTTTACACAGGGATACGCAGTATTTT	CASSSGQGGLHRDTQYF
TRBV7-8	TRBJ2-1	NA	TRBD2	TGTGCCAGCAGCTTAGCGCTAGCGGGAGTGTACAATGAGCAGTTCTTC	CASSLALAGVYNEQFF
TRBV7-2	TRBJ2-1	NA	TRBD2	TGTGCCAGCAGCTCCGGACTAGCGGGAGTCGGGGTTCCTGGGGAGTTCTTC	CASSSGLAGVGVPGEFF
TRBV7-6	TRBJ2-7	NA	NA	TGTGCCAGCAGCCCTGGGGAAGGGCCCAACGAGCAGTACTTC	CASSPGEGPNEQYF
TRBV29-1	TRBJ2-7	NA	TRBD2	TGCAGCGTCGGCTCCTGGGGAGGGAGAAGGTACGAGCAGTACTTC	CSVGSWGGRRYEQYF
TRBV27	TRBJ2-3	NA	NA	TGTGCCAGCAGTTTAGCATGGGGAGATACGCAGTATTTT	CASSLAWGDTQYF
TRBV9	TRBJ1-3	NA	NA	TGTGCCAGCAGCGTAGGGACTGGAAACACCATATATTTT	CASSVGTGNTIYF
TRBV27	TRBJ1-5	NA	NA	TGTGCCAGCAGTTTAGGCGGGGATCAGCCCCAGCATTTT	CASSLGGDQPQHF
TRBV28	TRBJ2-5	NA	TRBD2	TGTGCCGCCGGGGGGGCTAGCGATACAGAGACCCAGTACTTC	CAAGGASDTETQYF
TRBV28	TRBJ1-4	NA	NA	TGTGCCAGCAGTAACCTGATTGCAACTAATGAAAAACTGTTTTTT	CASSNLIATNEKLFF
TRBV27	TRBJ2-2	NA	NA	TGTGCCAGCAGTTTATCGGACAGTAGATACACCGGGGAGCTGTTTTTT	CASSLSDSRYTGELFF
TRBV27	TRBJ2-7	NA	NA	TGTGCCAGCAGTAGTCCCCTCGGCAGATCCCCCGGTGCCTACGAGCAGTACTTC	CASSSPLGRSPGAYEQYF
TRBV28	TRBJ1-1	NA	NA	TGTGCCAGCAGTTTAGGCAGCTACAACACTGAAGCTTTCTTT	CASSLGSYNTEAFF
TRBV7-3	TRBJ2-7	NA	TRBD2	TGTGCCAGCAGCTCCCGCCCCGGGGGGGACGAGCAGTACTTC	CASSSRPGGDEQYF
TRBV11-2	TRBJ2-3	NA	NA	TGTGCCAGCAGGTACAGGAACGCATGGTATTTT	CASRYRNAWYF
TRBV2	TRBJ2-7	NA	TRBD2	TGTGCCAGCAGTGAACAAGGGGTTAGCGGGACTCACGAGCAGTACTTC	CASSEQGVSGTHEQYF
TRBV5-1	TRBJ2-7	NA	TRBD1	TGCGCCAGCAGCTTGGGCACCGGGACAGAGGGATACGAGCAGTACTTC	CASSLGTGTEGYEQYF
TRBV11-2	TRBJ2-5	NA	NA	TGTGCCAGCAGCTTAGATAGCGGATGGGCAGAGACCCAGTACTTC	CASSLDSGWAETQYF
TRBV19	TRBJ2-4	NA	NA	TGTGCCAGTAGTGGGCCCGCAGGCAAAAACATTCAGTACTTC	CASSGPAGKNIQYF
TRBV27	TRBJ2-6	NA	NA	TGTGCCAGCAGTTTAAAAGGAGGGGGCCGGACCCCTGGGGCCAACGTCCTGACTTTC	CASSLKGGGRTPGANVLTF
TRBV6-5	TRBJ1-5	NA	TRBD1	TGTGCCAGCAGCCTTGGACAGGGAAGCAATCAGCCCCAGCATTTT	CASSLGQGSNQPQHF
TRBV15	TRBJ1-1	NA	NA	TGTGCCACCAGCAGTACGGACGGCGCTTTTGAAGCTTTCTTT	CATSSTDGAFEAFF
TRBV9	TRBJ2-2	NA	NA	TGTGCCAGCCCCCGGGAGCCCCCTATGGACAACGGCGGGGAGCTGTTTTTT	CASPREPPMDNGGELFF
TRBV4-1	TRBJ2-7	NA	NA	TGCGCCAGCAGCCGAACCCCCGGCGCGCACTACGAGCAGTACTTC	CASSRTPGAHYEQYF
TRBV7-6	TRBJ2-3	NA	TRBD2	TGTGCCAGCAGCTTAACCGTTGGGAGCGGGAGGGCCGGAGTAGATACGCAGTATTTT	CASSLTVGSGRAGVDTQYF
TRBV27	TRBJ1-5	once	NA	TGTGCCAGCAGCCCTTTGAGCGGGGGCAATCAGCCCCAGCATTTT	CASSPLSGGNQPQHF